This TCR beta chain is from a study of blood T cell repertoires in COVID-19. In germline, CDR1 is KGHSH, CDR2 LQKENI. Trimming cost V 0 bases and J 5 bases, with 11 bases left between them. The CDR3 is made up of 14 amino acids. There are a few counts of this clone. The method was immunoSEQ multiplex PCR; TCRdb's version includes in-frame clones alone and lacks a portion of them. The sample shows around 130,000 clones, 77% of them seen only once. The clonotype originates from a man older than 75 with acute or convalescent COVID-19. The sequenced sample consisted of peripheral blood. The chain has TRBV18 and TRBJ2-7, with unresolved D. CDR3 DNA: TGTGCCAGCTCACCACCGCGGCTTGGTGACGAGCAGTACTTC. This codes for CASSPPRLGDEQYF.